The next 7 T cell receptor beta chains were all read from a single sample in a study of T cell responses to AZD1222 COVID-19 vaccine (dated by TCRdb to 2020 to 2023). Per the publication, the time point label means: about 28 days (+/-7) after the second vaccine dose. Explained via the paper, the treatment or condition label denotes: meningococcal conjugate vaccine given as trial control. Libraries were built with the immunoSEQ multiplex PCR assay. TCRdb provides this immuneACCESS table in a form limited to in-frame rearrangements. Some clones are lacking; in checked studies, under half of them reflect an unresolved V gene, and why the rest are absent is not known. The sample table lists 150,000 to 200,000 clones, roughly 92% of them with a count of one. Clones ranked in the top ten supply about 4% of the sample. Sequenced here: peripheral blood, sampled 28 days after the second dose of the MenACWY control vaccine. The receptors here all came from an adult who received the MenACWY meningococcal vaccine as a control.

The V and J genes are TRBV5-4 and TRBJ1-1; weak D call: TRBD1 (6 bases). V was shortened by 4 bases and J by 3 bases, with 22 bases between the two germline ends. CDR1 and CDR2 (germline): SGHNT, YYREEE (reference sequence). The CDR3 sequence is 17 residues long. The CDR3, as DNA: TGTGCCAGCAGCCCTCCCCTCCACAGGGATACGGACACTGAAGCTTTCTTT. Amino acids: CASSPPLHRDTDTEAFF.

V gene TRBV18 combines with J gene TRBJ1-6; no definite D call. The CDR3 consists of 15 residues. Germline V gives CDR1 KGHSH, CDR2 LQKENI. V shed 2 bases and J shed 1 base, with 6 bases lying between them. The CDR3 DNA is TGTGCCAGCTCACCAGCAGCATCCTATAATTCACCCCTCCACTTT. Protein sequence: CASSPAASYNSPLHF.

The J gene is TRBJ2-2, the V gene TRBV24-1; 8 bases are shared with TRBD1. The CDR3 length is 15 residues. Germline V gene sequence: CDR1 KGHDR, CDR2 SFDVKD. Unmatched junction bases numbered 3, after V lost 4 bases and J lost 3 bases. Written as DNA, the CDR3 is TGTGCCACCAGTGACAGGGGGCTGTACACCGGGGAGCTGTTTTTT. It translates to CATSDRGLYTGELFF.

This rearrangement joins TRBV18 to TRBJ1-1, with a possible D match to TRBD1 (5 bases). This CDR3 is 15 amino acids long. Germline CDR1 KGHSH, CDR2 LQKENI. The V and J ends lost 4 bases and 1 base respectively, with 13 bases between them. Written as DNA, the CDR3 is TGTGCCAGCTCACTTTTTCCGGGGCCGAACACTGAAGCTTTCTTT. Amino acid sequence: CASSLFPGPNTEAFF.

This chain connects TRBV3-1 (or the pseudogene TRBV3-2) to TRBJ1-5, with D tentatively TRBD1 (5 bases). The germline V gene has CDR1 LGHDT and CDR2 YNNKEL (reference sequence). The CDR3 covers 16 residues. Trimming took 4 bases from V and 2 from J, leaving 15 bases between them. CDR3 protein: CASSPLGGVGNQPQHF. DNA of the CDR3: TGTGCCAGCAGCCCGCTCGGGGGGGTCGGCAATCAGCCCCAGCATTTT.

This chain uses TRBV27 with TRBJ2-1, with a weak D call TRBD1 (6 bases). Trimming shortened V by 5 bases and J by 0 bases, and 11 bases separated the two germline ends. This CDR3 is built from 15 residues. Germline CDR1 is MNHEY and CDR2 is SMNVEV (reference sequence). The DNA for the CDR3 is TGTGCCAGCAGTCCAGGGACAAGCTCCTACAATGAGCAGTTCTTC. It specifies CASSPGTSSYNEQFF.

The gene calls are TRBV19 and TRBJ1-4; maybe TRBD1 (6 bases). V lost 6 bases to trimming and J lost 3 bases, with 14 bases between them. This CDR3 has 15 residues. In germline, CDR1 is LNHDA, CDR2 SQIVND (reference sequence). The CDR3 spells CASRAGSGANEKLFF. The CDR3 bases are TGTGCCAGTAGGGCCGGCTCAGGGGCTAATGAAAAACTGTTTTTT.